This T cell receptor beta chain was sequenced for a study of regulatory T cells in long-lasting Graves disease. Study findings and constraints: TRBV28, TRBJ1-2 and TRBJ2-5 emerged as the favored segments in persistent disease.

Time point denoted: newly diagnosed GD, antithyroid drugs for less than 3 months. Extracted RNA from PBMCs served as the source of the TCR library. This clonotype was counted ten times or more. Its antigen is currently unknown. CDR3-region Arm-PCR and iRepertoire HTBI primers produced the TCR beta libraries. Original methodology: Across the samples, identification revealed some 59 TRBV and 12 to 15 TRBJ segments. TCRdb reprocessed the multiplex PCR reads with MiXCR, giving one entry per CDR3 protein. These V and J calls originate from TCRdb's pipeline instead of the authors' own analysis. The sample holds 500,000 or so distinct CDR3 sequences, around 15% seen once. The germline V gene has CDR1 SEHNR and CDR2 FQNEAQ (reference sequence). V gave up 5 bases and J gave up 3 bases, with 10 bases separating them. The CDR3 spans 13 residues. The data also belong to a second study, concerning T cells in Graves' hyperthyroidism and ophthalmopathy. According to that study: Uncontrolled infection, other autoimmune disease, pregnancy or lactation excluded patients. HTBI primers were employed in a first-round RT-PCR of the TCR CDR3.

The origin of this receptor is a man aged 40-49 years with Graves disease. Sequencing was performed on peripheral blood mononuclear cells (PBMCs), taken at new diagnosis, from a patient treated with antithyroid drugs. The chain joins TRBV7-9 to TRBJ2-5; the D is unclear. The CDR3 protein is CASSPRPKETQYF. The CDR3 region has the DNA TGTGCCAGCAGCCCTAGGCCCAAAGAGACCCAGTACTTC.